The T cell receptor beta chain under discussion was sequenced for a study of cytotoxic CD8 clonotypes in ibrutinib-treated CLL. Study summary: Response samples were taken after a median of about 11 months on treatment, range 6 to 36. Sequenced samples delivered averages of 255,043 productive templates and tens of thousands of productive rearrangements. The study, taken as a whole, reports: Under treatment, the uncommon public clonotypes either contracted or remained stable.

As for this clone: Its cognate antigen is unknown.

TCRdb's table, derived via immunoSEQ multiplex PCR, lists solely in-frame clones and lacks some. The repertoire holds approximately 70,000 clones, just over 90% seen once, with approximately 3% in the top ten. CDR1 and CDR2 from the germline V gene are SGHVS and FNYEAQ. V was shortened by 1 base and J by 8 bases, with 20 bases between the two germline ends. CDR3 length: 16 amino acids. Material: PBMCs, obtained after 12 months of ibrutinib treatment. This TCR was sampled from a human donor with chronic lymphocytic leukemia. The rearrangement joins TRBV7-6 to TRBJ1-1, with unresolved D. CDR3: CASSLEERRYHSEAFF. In DNA form, the CDR3 reads TGTGCCAGCAGCTTAGAGGAAAGACGATACCACTCCGAAGCTTTCTTT.